Included here is one T cell receptor (beta chain) sequence, with context. In the authors' methods: From reference gene primer amplification, estimates of nucleated cell counts were derived. The protocol was immunoSEQ multiplex PCR, while the TCRdb copy is restricted to in-frame clones and leaves out a portion. Clone size and V and J calls were adopted from that table, with D and trimming inferred from the DNA. The repertoire holds tens of thousands of clones, more than 75% seen once, with 4.9% in the top ten. CDR3 size: 12 residues. The V gene's germline CDR1 is SQVTM and CDR2 ANQGSEA. V shed 2 bases and J 6 bases; nucleotides not matched to a gene: 4. This specimen comes from a study of blood T cell repertoires in COVID-19. Study-level background: Collection of acute and convalescent COVID-19 samples took place in the United States, Italy and Spain. PBMCs, B-cell-depleted T cells, or T cells were the source of the cDNA or gDNA that made up the material.

The chain carries TRBV29-1 and TRBJ2-7, with 7 nucleotides matching TRBD2. The specimen sequenced was peripheral blood. The origin of this receptor is a woman of 80 years or more with acute or convalescent COVID-19. The CDR3 loop is CSVERGVAEQYF. In DNA, the CDR3 is TGCAGCGTTGAACGGGGGGTAGCCGAGCAGTACTTC.